A single sample is the source of the 4 T cell receptor beta chains below, sequenced in a study of cytomegalovirus exposure and HLA in healthy donors. Libraries were prepared by immunoSEQ multiplex PCR; TCRdb keeps only in-frame clonotypes and omits some of them. The sample lists roughly 250,000 clones; 90% were seen once. The sequenced sample consisted of PBMCs. The receptors here all came from a woman under 30 in good health and CMV-seronegative.

The chain has TRBV7-9 and TRBJ1-2; 9 positions agree with TRBD1. J lost 4 bases, V lost 4 bases, and 7 bases had no gene match. Per germline, CDR1 SEHNR and CDR2 FQNEAQ (reference sequence). The CDR3 covers 15 residues. The CDR3 DNA is TGTGCCAGCAGCTCGGGACAGGGAACGGGCTATGGCTACACCTTC. Translated, it gives CASSSGQGTGYGYTF. The full variable domain, with the rest looked up from reference TRBV7-9 and TRBJ1-2, is DTGVSQNPRHKITKRGQNVTFRCDPISEHNRLYWYRQTLGQGPEFLTYFQNEAQLEKSRLLSDRFSAERPKGSFSTLEIQRTEQGDSAMYLCASSSGQGTGYGYTFGSGTRLTVV.

V is TRBV28 and J is TRBJ1-6, with 9 positions matching TRBD1. In germline, CDR1 is MDHEN, CDR2 SYDVKM. V lost 4 bases to trimming and J lost 10 bases; unmatched junction nucleotides: 11. This CDR3 contains 16 residues. In DNA form, the CDR3 reads TGTGCCAGCAGTTCACCCACGGGACAGGGTCGGTCACCCCTCCACTTT. This translates into CASSSPTGQGRSPLHF.

The chain recombines TRBV7-3 with TRBJ1-1; TRBD1 aligns across 7 bases. Germline CDR1 reads SGHTA; CDR2 reads FQGTGA. J was trimmed by 0 bases and V by 5 bases; bases with no gene match: 3. The CDR3 loop spans 14 amino acids. The DNA of the CDR3 is TGTGCCAGCAGCCCGGACAGGATGAACACTGAAGCTTTCTTT. This codes for CASSPDRMNTEAFF.

The chain recombines TRBV28 with TRBJ2-7, with D possibly being TRBD2 (6 bases). V was pared by 6 bases and J by 2 bases, with 14 bases between. The CDR3 covers 14 residues. CDR1 and CDR2 from the germline V gene are MDHEN and SYDVKM. The CDR3 DNA sequence: TGTGCCAGCAGGACCGGGACGGGGGCCTACGAGCAGTACTTC. This translates into CASRTGTGAYEQYF.